Listed here are 13 T cell receptor beta chains from one sample, sequenced in a study of molecular identifiers for immune sequencing clone quantification. Via MiXCR, TCRdb re-called the PCR reads, giving one row per CDR3 protein. The sample lists around 89,000 distinct CDR3 sequences; roughly 19% were seen once. Material for sequencing was naive CD8+ T cells from blood, with Jurkat cell RNA spiked in. The subset denotes: FACS-sorted CD8+CD4-CCR7+CD45RA+ naive T cells. The receptors derive from a human donor in good health. Some libraries in this study had Jurkat cell RNA spiked in.

This clonotype was detected ten times or more. V and J are TRBV12-3 or TRBV12-4 and TRBJ1-1; the match to TRBD1 covers 7 bases. The ends lost 4 bases at V and 9 bases at J; junction bases unmatched: 5. The CDR3 sequence is 12 residues long. The CDR3 region is CASSYGTEQAFF. The CDR3 DNA sequence: TGTGCCAGCAGTTATGGGACAGAGCAAGCTTTCTTT.

This clonotype was picked up a small number of times. CDR3 in DNA: TGTGCCAGCAGCTCGACCGTAGACAGGGGGACATTGGATGAGCAGTTCTTC. Translating gives CASSSTVDRGTLDEQFF. V is TRBV7-9 and J is TRBJ2-1; TRBD1 matches 9 bases. Germline V gene lookup returns CDR1 SEHNR and CDR2 FQNEAQ (reference sequence). The CDR3 has 17 residues. Trimming took 4 bases from V and 8 from J; bases not matched to a gene: 15.

This clonotype was seen ten or more times. V and J are TRBV28 and TRBJ2-1; D is ambiguous. This CDR3 comprises 13 residues. From germline, CDR1 is MDHEN and CDR2 SYDVKM. V shed 2 bases and J shed 5 bases, with 7 bases lying between them. As DNA, the CDR3 is TGTGCCAGCAGTTTAACAGCGCACAATGAGCAGTTCTTC. It codes for CASSLTAHNEQFF.

This clonotype has at least ten counts. The chain combines TRBV11-2 with TRBJ2-7; D not certain. There are 17 residues in the CDR3. From germline, CDR1 is SGHAT and CDR2 FQNNGV. The V and J ends lost 2 bases and 4 bases respectively, with 21 bases between them. The CDR3 DNA reads TGTGCCAGCAGCTTAAGGCCGTATCCTAGTGAACGGTACGAGCAGTACTTC. Translated: CASSLRPYPSERYEQYF.

The chain carries TRBV4-3 and TRBJ2-1; 11 nucleotides line up with TRBD2. The V segment lost 1 base and the J segment 2 bases; nucleotides outside the gene matches: 4. The CDR3 extends over 17 amino acids. Per germline, CDR1 LGHNA and CDR2 YSLEER. DNA of the CDR3: TGCGCCAGCAGCCAAGGTTTAGCGGGAGGGCCCTACAATGAGCAGTTCTTC. Residues: CASSQGLAGGPYNEQFF.

This clonotype was observed many times. The rearrangement uses TRBV11-2 and TRBJ2-2; 9 bases map to TRBD2. Germline CDR1 SGHAT, CDR2 FQNNGV. CDR3 size: 13 residues. Trimming cost V 11 bases and J 2 bases; bases outside gene matches: 3. CDR3 bases: TGTGCCTGGACTAGCGCAAACACCGGGGAGCTGTTTTTT. Translated, it gives CAWTSANTGELFF.

At least ten counts were recorded for this clonotype. This chain connects TRBV4-1 to TRBJ2-7, with 8 bases lining up with TRBD2. The V gene's germline CDR1 is MGHRA and CDR2 YSYEKL. There are 16 residues in the CDR3. V trimming: 0 bases; J trimming: 3 bases; junction bases outside the gene matches: 7. The CDR3 is CASSQEYSGRFYEQYF. The CDR3 nucleotides are TGCGCCAGCAGCCAAGAGTACAGCGGGAGATTCTACGAGCAGTACTTC.

In its sample, this clonotype was seen many times. This chain joins TRBV19 and TRBJ2-2; no clear D. This CDR3 contains 11 residues. Germline lookup yields CDR1 LNHDA and CDR2 SQIVND (reference sequence). The germline V and J ends were trimmed by 9 bases and 1 base, with 3 bases remaining between them. The CDR3: CASENTGELFF. Here the CDR3 DNA reads TGTGCCAGCGAGAACACCGGGGAGCTGTTTTTT.

The V call is TRBV15, the J call TRBJ1-5; D possibly corresponds to TRBD1 (5 bases). CDR1 LNHNV and CDR2 YYDKDF come from the germline V gene (reference sequence). The CDR3 is 16 residues long. Trimming took off 3 bases at V and 0 bases at J, with 12 bases between the two ends. CDR3 sequence reads: CATSSQGPYSNQPQHF. The DNA of the CDR3 is TGTGCCACCAGCAGTCAGGGCCCCTATAGCAATCAGCCCCAGCATTTT.

Points on this clonotype: One base away lies a much larger clone, so this may be a sequencing read error. The rearrangement links TRBV4-3 to TRBJ2-1, with D perhaps matching TRBD1 (6 bases). This CDR3 region has 16 residues. Germline V gene data show CDR1 as LGHNA and CDR2 as YSLEER. V was trimmed by 4 bases and J by 10 bases, leaving 23 bases between them. CDR3 coding DNA: TGCGCCAGCAGCCCTAGAACGGGCCATCTAGGACAGGAGCAGTTCTTC. It codes for CASSPRTGHLGQEQFF.

This clonotype has ten or more counts. V and J are TRBV23-1 and TRBJ2-1; the D is unclear. TRBV23-1 is labeled an ORF, and its function is uncertain. V lost 1 base, J lost 10 bases, and 11 bases lay in between. The CDR3 is 13 residues long. The CDR3 loop reads CASSQLVRREQFF. CDR3 DNA: TGCGCCAGCAGTCAATTGGTGAGACGGGAGCAGTTCTTC.

This clonotype has more than one count but fewer than ten. The rearrangement uses TRBV27 and TRBJ2-7; D is possibly TRBD2 (6 bases). The CDR3 length is 13 residues. Germline CDR1 reads MNHEY; CDR2 reads SMNVEV (reference sequence). Trimming took 6 bases from V and 9 from J, leaving 18 bases between them. The CDR3 sequence is CASRGGGAEAQYF. The CDR3 DNA is TGTGCCAGCAGGGGTGGCGGGGCCGAGGCGCAGTACTTC.

With respect to this clonotype: This may come from a read error, since a much larger clone is one base off. This chain links TRBV4-3 with TRBJ1-5, with D perhaps matching TRBD1 (5 bases). From germline, CDR1 is LGHNA and CDR2 YSLEER. The CDR3 consists of 13 residues. The CDR3 sequence: CASSQEGDQPLHF. CDR3 nucleotides: TGCGCCAGCAGCCAAGAGGGGGATCAGCCCCTGCATTTT.